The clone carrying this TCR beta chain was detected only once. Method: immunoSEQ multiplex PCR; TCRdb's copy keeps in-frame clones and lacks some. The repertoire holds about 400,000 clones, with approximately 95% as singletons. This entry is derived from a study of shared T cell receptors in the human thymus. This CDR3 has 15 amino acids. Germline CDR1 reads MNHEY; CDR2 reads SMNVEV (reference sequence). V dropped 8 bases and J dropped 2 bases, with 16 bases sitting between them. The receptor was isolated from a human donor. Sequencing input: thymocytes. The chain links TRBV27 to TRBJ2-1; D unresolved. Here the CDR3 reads CASSNGAGPYNEQFF. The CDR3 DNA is TGTGCCAGCTCAAACGGTGCAGGCCCCTACAATGAGCAGTTCTTC.